The 21 T cell receptor beta chains below were found in one sample sequenced in a study of cytomegalovirus exposure and HLA in healthy donors. In the PCR, 60 Vbeta and 13 Jbeta primers were used. Measured with immunoSEQ multiplex PCR; TCRdb has only the in-frame clones, and not every one. The table shows about 230,000 clones, with around four fifths occurring only once. Sequencing was performed on PBMCs. Source of these receptors: a woman aged 60-75 years in good health and CMV-seropositive.

The chain employs TRBV15 and TRBJ2-7, with D unclear. There are 12 residues in the CDR3. Per the germline V gene, CDR1 is LNHNV and CDR2 is YYDKDF (reference sequence). V lost 4 bases and J 6 bases, leaving 10 bases between the germline ends. CDR3 in amino acids: CATSKVDTEQYF. The DNA for the CDR3 is TGTGCCACCAGCAAAGTAGACACCGAGCAGTACTTC.

The rearrangement uses TRBV5-1 and TRBJ1-1, with TRBD1 matching over 9 bases. This CDR3 is 13 amino acids long. Germline V CDR1 and CDR2: SGHRS, YFSETQ. With 1 base clipped from V and 11 bases from J, the junction kept 6 bases outside the gene matches. The CDR3 DNA reads TGCGCCAGCAGCTTGTTAGGACAGGGGTGGGCTTTCTTT. As protein: CASSLLGQGWAFF.

This clone was seen more than once but under ten times. This sequence joins TRBV2 and TRBJ2-7; D is undetermined. CDR3 length: 12 amino acids. The germline CDR1 and CDR2 sequences are SNHLY and FYNNEI. Trimming stripped 9 bases from V and 5 bases from J, with 14 bases between. CDR3 coding DNA: TGTGCCAGGGCCGCATTGGGCCACGAGCAGTACTTC. It is translated as CARAALGHEQYF. Looking up the rest from reference TRBV2 and TRBJ2-7 gives the full variable domain: EPEVTQTPSHQVTQMGQEVILRCVPISNHLYFYWYRQILGQKVEFLVSFYNNEISEKSEIFDDQFSVERPDGSNFTLKIRSTKLEDSAMYFCARAALGHEQYFGPGTRLTVT.

The chain links TRBV5-6 to TRBJ2-2, with TRBD2 matching over 8 bases. Per the germline V gene, CDR1 is SGHDT and CDR2 is YYEEEE. CDR3 length: 17 residues. J gave up 2 bases and V 4 bases, and 10 bases lay outside the gene matches. The CDR3 DNA is TGTGCCAGCAGCGGTACTAGCGGAGCAGTAAACACCGGGGAGCTGTTTTTT. It yields the protein CASSGTSGAVNTGELFF.

This rearrangement joins TRBV7-3 to TRBJ1-2; 7 bases line up with TRBD1. Germline loops: CDR1 SGHTA, CDR2 FQGTGA. The V and J ends lost 1 base and 8 bases, in that order; junction bases with no gene match: 4. This CDR3 contains 13 residues. The DNA for the CDR3 is TGTGCCAGCAGCTTAAGACAGGGAGGAGGCTACACCTTC. It translates to CASSLRQGGGYTF.

The chain joins TRBV2 to TRBJ2-1; 7 bases agree with TRBD2. Germline loops: CDR1 SNHLY, CDR2 FYNNEI. This CDR3 has 16 residues. The trim removed 3 bases at V and 9 bases at J, leaving 14 bases unmatched. CDR3 in amino acids: CASSDGRGGRISEQFF. The CDR3 bases are TGTGCCAGCAGTGACGGTCGGGGAGGGAGGATTAGTGAGCAGTTCTTC.

The chain carries TRBV11-2 and TRBJ2-1; D call uncertain. Germline V CDR1 and CDR2: SGHAT, FQNNGV. The ends were cut back, 4 bases at V and 11 bases at J, with 18 bases in the middle. The CDR3 covers 14 residues. The CDR3 is CASSWSHVDTKQFF. The CDR3 DNA sequence: TGTGCCAGCAGCTGGAGTCATGTGGATACAAAGCAGTTCTTC.

J is TRBJ2-2 and V is TRBV4-1; 7 bases map to TRBD2. CDR1 and CDR2 from the germline V gene are MGHRA and YSYEKL. The CDR3 covers 16 residues. With 4 bases clipped from V and 7 bases from J, the junction kept 12 bases outside the gene matches. CDR3 nucleotide sequence: TGCGCCAGCAGCCTTCCCTCCGGGGGGAAAAGCGGGGAGCTGTTTTTT. Protein sequence: CASSLPSGGKSGELFF.

This sequence joins TRBV2 and TRBJ2-6; 9 bases line up with TRBD1. The germline V gene has CDR1 SNHLY and CDR2 FYNNEI. The CDR3 extends over 18 amino acids. The junction had 10 bases not matched to a gene; V was cut back by 6 bases and J by 1 base. CDR3 in amino acids: CASSEPGTGNSGANVLTF. Written as DNA, the CDR3 is TGTGCCAGCAGCGAACCCGGGACAGGGAATTCTGGGGCCAACGTCCTGACTTTC.

The rearrangement uses TRBV2 and TRBJ2-1; TRBD2 matches 9 bases. This CDR3 spans 15 amino acids. The junction had 6 bases not matched to a gene; V was cut back by 2 bases and J by 7 bases. Per the germline V gene, CDR1 is SNHLY and CDR2 is FYNNEI. The CDR3 loop reads CASSEQRGALNEQFF. Here the CDR3 DNA reads TGTGCCAGCAGTGAACAGCGGGGGGCTTTAAATGAGCAGTTCTTC.

The DNA of the CDR3 is TGTGCCAGCAGCCTACAGAGCCGGGAAGCTTTCTTT. This encodes CASSLQSREAFF. The chain joins TRBV5-5 to TRBJ1-1, with D uncertain. Germline CDR1 reads SGHKS; CDR2 reads YYEKEE (reference sequence). Trimming stripped 4 bases from V and 8 bases from J, with 12 bases between. This CDR3 is built from 12 residues. The whole variable domain, filled in from reference TRBV5-5 and TRBJ1-1, reads DAGVTQSPTHLIKTRGQQVTLRCSPISGHKSVSWYQQVLGQGPQFIFQYYEKEERGRGNFPDRFSARQFPNYSSELNVNALLLGDSALYLCASSLQSREAFFGQGTRLTVV.

CDR3 loop: CASGTGPEKLFF. CDR3 bases: TGTGCCAGCGGGACAGGGCCTGAAAAACTGTTTTTT. The V and J genes are TRBV6-1 and TRBJ1-4; 9 bases fit TRBD1. This CDR3 contains 12 residues. V shed 8 bases and J 7 bases; nucleotides not matched to a gene: 2. Germline V gene sequence: CDR1 MNHNS, CDR2 SASEGT.

This chain uses TRBV2 with TRBJ1-3, with TRBD1 identical over 8 bases. Trimming removed 1 base from V and 3 bases from J; junction bases left unmatched: 2. The CDR3 is 15 residues long. Per germline, CDR1 SNHLY and CDR2 FYNNEI. CDR3 bases: TGTGCCAGCAGTGAAGGACAGGGGTTTGGAAACACCATATATTTT. As protein: CASSEGQGFGNTIYF. The whole variable domain, remainder taken from reference TRBV2 and TRBJ1-3, is EPEVTQTPSHQVTQMGQEVILRCVPISNHLYFYWYRQILGQKVEFLVSFYNNEISEKSEIFDDQFSVERPDGSNFTLKIRSTKLEDSAMYFCASSEGQGFGNTIYFGEGSWLTVV.

The rearrangement links TRBV7-2 to TRBJ2-3, with 11 bases lining up with TRBD2. The CDR3 covers 18 residues. Germline V CDR1 and CDR2: SGHTA, FQGNSA. V dropped 2 bases and J dropped 0; count of bases not matched to a gene: 7. The DNA for the CDR3 is TGTGCCAGCAGCTTAAGACTAGCGGGGTCCTTGAGCACAGATACGCAGTATTTT. The encoded protein is CASSLRLAGSLSTDTQYF.

The rearrangement joins TRBV5-5 to TRBJ2-7, with a possible D match to TRBD1 (6 bases). The CDR3 is 15 residues long. Germline assignment: CDR1 SGHKS and CDR2 YYEKEE (reference sequence). Trimming removed 0 bases at V and 1 base at J, with 11 bases between. The CDR3 is CASSLDRAYSYEQYF. CDR3 in DNA: TGTGCCAGCAGCTTGGACAGGGCCTATTCCTACGAGCAGTACTTC.

This chain uses TRBV4-1 with TRBJ1-2, with D unclear. Germline V gives CDR1 MGHRA, CDR2 YSYEKL. The V and J ends lost 0 bases and 8 bases respectively, with 22 bases between them. CDR3 size: 17 residues. The CDR3 bases are TGCGCCAGCAGCCAAGAGGGGTCAGGCCCCGGGAGTTTCGGCTACACCTTC. As protein: CASSQEGSGPGSFGYTF.

The rearrangement joins TRBV23-1 to TRBJ1-4; 9 nucleotides line up with TRBD1. TRBV23-1 belongs to the ORF category, with a function that is uncertain. V lost 10 bases, J lost 0 bases, and 12 bases stayed unmatched. This CDR3 region has 17 residues. The CDR3 nucleotides read TGCGCCATGGCAAACAGGGGGCCATCGGCAACTAATGAAAAACTGTTTTTT. This translates into CAMANRGPSATNEKLFF.

This chain links TRBV12-5 with TRBJ2-3; 10 positions agree with TRBD1. This CDR3 region has 16 residues. V lost 3 bases and J lost 4; bases outside the gene matches: 7. Per germline, CDR1 LGHNT and CDR2 FRNRAP. CDR3: CASGFSKDRGSDTQYF. The CDR3 coding sequence is TGTGCTAGTGGTTTTTCGAAGGACAGGGGGTCAGATACGCAGTATTTT.

This clone was counted a single time. V is TRBV27 and J is TRBJ2-5; 8 nucleotides match TRBD2. The ends lost 10 bases at V and 3 bases at J; junction bases unmatched: 4. This CDR3 region has 12 residues. Per the germline V gene, CDR1 is MNHEY and CDR2 is SMNVEV (reference sequence). The DNA for the CDR3 is TGTGCCACGGGAGGGGGTAAAGAGACCCAGTACTTC. Amino acid sequence: CATGGGKETQYF.

The chain employs TRBV18 and TRBJ1-4; 7 bases line up with TRBD1. V trimming: 2 bases; J trimming: 8 bases; junction bases outside the gene matches: 8. The CDR3 has 15 amino acids. The germline CDR1 and CDR2 sequences are KGHSH and LQKENI. The CDR3 protein is CASSPRTGNREKLFF. The CDR3 coding sequence is TGTGCCAGCTCACCAAGGACAGGCAATCGGGAAAAACTGTTTTTT.

This clone was seen only a few times. CDR3 residues: CASSLGGQLYEQYF. CDR3 coding DNA: TGTGCCAGCAGCTTGGGTGGACAGCTCTACGAGCAGTACTTC. The chain combines TRBV5-4 with TRBJ2-7, with D maybe TRBD1 (6 bases). The germline CDR1 and CDR2 sequences are SGHNT and YYREEE (reference sequence). The V gene lost 0 bases and the J gene lost 3 bases, with 10 bases spanning the gap. The CDR3 consists of 14 residues.